This TCR beta chain derives from a study of blood T cell repertoires in COVID-19. The table came from immunoSEQ multiplex PCR; TCRdb's copy has only in-frame clones and leaves some out. The data show about 81,000 clones, about 88% seen once. V was pared by 5 bases and J by 2 bases, with 2 bases of the junction left unmatched. Germline loops: CDR1 SGHTA, CDR2 FQGNSA. The CDR3 loop spans 14 amino acids. Specimen: peripheral blood. The chain recombines TRBV7-2 with TRBJ2-7, with 11 bases identical to TRBD1. This receptor was identified in a woman over 75 with active COVID-19. CDR3 DNA sequence: TGTGCCAGCAGCCCGGACAGGGGGCCCTACGAGCAGTACTTC. Encoded protein: CASSPDRGPYEQYF.